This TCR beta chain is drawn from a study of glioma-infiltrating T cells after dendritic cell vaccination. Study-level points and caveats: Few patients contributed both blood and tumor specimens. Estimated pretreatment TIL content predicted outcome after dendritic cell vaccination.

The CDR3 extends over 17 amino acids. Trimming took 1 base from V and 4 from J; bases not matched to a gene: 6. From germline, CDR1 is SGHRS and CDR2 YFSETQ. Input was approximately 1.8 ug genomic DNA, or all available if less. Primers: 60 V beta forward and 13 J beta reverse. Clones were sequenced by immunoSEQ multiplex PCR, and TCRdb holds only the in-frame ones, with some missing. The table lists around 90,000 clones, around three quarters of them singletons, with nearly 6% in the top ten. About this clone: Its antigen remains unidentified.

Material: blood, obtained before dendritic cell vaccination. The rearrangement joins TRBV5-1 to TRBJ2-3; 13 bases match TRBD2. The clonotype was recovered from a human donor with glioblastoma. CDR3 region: CASSLTSGRAEADTQYF. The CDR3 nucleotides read TGCGCCAGCAGCTTGACTAGCGGGAGGGCCGAGGCAGATACGCAGTATTTT.